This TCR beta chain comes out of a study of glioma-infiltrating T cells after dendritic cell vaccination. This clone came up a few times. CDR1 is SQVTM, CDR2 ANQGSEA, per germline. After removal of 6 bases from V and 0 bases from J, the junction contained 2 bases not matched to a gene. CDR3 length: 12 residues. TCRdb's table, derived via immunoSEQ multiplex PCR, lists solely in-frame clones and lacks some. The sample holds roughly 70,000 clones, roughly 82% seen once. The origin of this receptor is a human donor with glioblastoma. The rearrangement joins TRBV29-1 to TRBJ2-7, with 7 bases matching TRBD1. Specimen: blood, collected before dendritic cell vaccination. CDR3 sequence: CSVRDSSYEQYF. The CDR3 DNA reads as TGCAGCGTCCGGGACAGCTCCTACGAGCAGTACTTC.